This TCR beta chain derives from a study of early T cells in non-severe SARS-CoV-2 infection. Study-wide findings and caveats: A preference for anti-spike CD8 responses marked VDJdb matching, which missed private and CD4 specificities.

In the case of this clonotype: Its target is not known.

Unique molecular identifiers (one per individual cDNA molecule) were attached. TCRdb reanalysed the 5' RACE reads using MiXCR and keeps one entry per CDR3 protein. This table holds 100,000 to 150,000 distinct CDR3 sequences, around 14% found once. The CDR3 consists of 13 residues. Germline CDR1 reads WNHNN; CDR2 reads SYGVQD (reference sequence). The V end was cut by 6 bases, the J end by 4 bases, with 11 bases between. The specimen was whole blood. This receptor was obtained from an adult who was a healthcare worker with PCR-confirmed SARS-CoV-2 infection or an uninfected control (not recorded which). The rearrangement links TRBV10-1 to TRBJ2-3; D unresolved. This CDR3 reads CASRKDHSDTQYF. As DNA, the CDR3 is TGCGCCAGCAGAAAGGACCATTCAGATACGCAGTATTTT.